Described below is a single T cell receptor (beta chain) sequence and its context. This entry belongs to a study of CD8+CD57+ T cells in acquired aplastic anemia. The CDR3 sequence is 15 residues long. V was pared by 0 bases and J by 1 base, with 4 bases between. CDR1 is SGHAT and CDR2 is FQNNGV in the germline V gene. Genomic DNA was employed as the template in profiling TCR beta VDJ and CDR3. TCRdb processed the reads anew with MiXCR; each CDR3 protein has one entry. Of 260,000 or so distinct CDR3 sequences listed, roughly 82% are singletons. Those patients picked for sequencing had displayed CD8+CD57+ cell expansion on flow cytometry.

The sequence was obtained from a human donor with aplastic anemia. Specimen: sorted CD4+, CD8+, or CD8+CD57+ T cells (not recorded which) from PBMCs. The chain links TRBV11-2 to TRBJ1-6; no reliable D call. CDR3 amino acids: CASSLDRSYNSPLHF. The CDR3 nucleotides are TGTGCCAGCAGCTTAGACAGATCCTATAATTCACCCCTCCACTTT.